Listed below are T cell receptor beta chains from one sample, sequenced in a study of shared clonotypes between healthy human individuals. Sequenced by immunoSEQ multiplex PCR; TCRdb stores in-frame clones only, minus some. Of around 1,900,000 clones detected, around 95% appear once; the ten largest clones hold around 1.8%. Sequencing used naive CD8+ T cells from PBMCs. These receptors were collected from a man aged 18 to 30 in good health. Some clones in this sample may be carry-over from other donors' samples. CDR3s include the opening cysteine and the closing phenylalanine or tryptophan. The D gene is left open where the match is weak. Where a row states a size, it is once, few, many or the class of an expanded clone; other rows omit it.

d_call	j_call	clone_size	v_call	cdr3_aa	cdr3_nt
TRBD1	TRBJ2-1	.	TRBV29-1	CSVDDREVYNEQFF	TGCAGCGTTGACGACAGGGAAGTCTACAATGAGCAGTTCTTC
TRBD1	TRBJ1-5	.	TRBV27	CASRWTGYSNQPQHF	TGTGCCAGCAGATGGACAGGGTATAGCAATCAGCCCCAGCATTTT
TRBD2	TRBJ2-1	.	TRBV27	CASNTLAGAYEQFF	TGTGCCAGCAATACGCTAGCGGGAGCCTATGAGCAGTTCTTC
.	TRBJ2-5	.	TRBV9	CASSVDGTQETQYF	TGTGCCAGCAGCGTAGACGGGACGCAAGAGACCCAGTACTTC
.	TRBJ1-5	.	TRBV28	CASSLWAGRGQPQHF	TGTGCCAGCAGTTTATGGGCCGGGAGGGGACAGCCCCAGCATTTT
TRBD1	TRBJ2-7	once	TRBV7-9	CASSSNRGLYEQYF	TGTGCCAGCAGCTCAAACAGGGGGCTCTACGAGCAGTACTTC
.	TRBJ2-1	once	TRBV4-1	CASSHRGENEQFF	TGCGCCAGCAGCCACCGAGGTGAGAATGAGCAGTTCTTC
TRBD1	TRBJ1-1	.	TRBV9	CASSTRDRGNTEAFF	TGTGCCAGCAGCACCCGGGACAGGGGGAACACTGAAGCTTTCTTT
.	TRBJ2-2	.	TRBV15	CATSRDDINTGELFF	TGTGCCACCAGCAGAGATGACATCAACACCGGGGAGCTGTTTTTT
.	TRBJ2-1	.	TRBV14	CASSHTGAYNEQFF	TGTGCCAGCAGCCATACGGGAGCCTACAATGAGCAGTTCTTC
.	TRBJ1-5	once	TRBV27	CASSFRQLGQPQHF	TGTGCCAGCAGTTTTCGGCAGCTCGGCCAGCCCCAGCATTTT
TRBD1	TRBJ2-1	.	TRBV11-1	CASSLATGTVDYNEQFF	TGTGCCAGCAGCTTAGCGACCGGGACAGTGGACTACAATGAGCAGTTCTTC
.	TRBJ1-2	.	TRBV9	CASSPATNYGYTF	TGTGCCAGCAGCCCCGCCACGAACTATGGCTACACCTTC
TRBD1	TRBJ2-5	.	TRBV4-3	CASSQERGPEAQYF	TGCGCCAGCAGCCAAGAGAGGGGGCCGGAGGCCCAGTACTTC
.	TRBJ1-5	.	TRBV29-1	CSVDSGAGDQPQHF	TGCAGCGTTGATTCGGGGGCAGGGGATCAGCCCCAGCATTTT